This T cell receptor (beta chain) was documented in a study of cytomegalovirus exposure and HLA in healthy donors (TCRdb year 2017). Describing the broader study: According to an earlier analysis of 587 of the donors, about 170 million T cells yielded some 120 million unique TCR beta sequences and 276 Gb of sequence data. In the later analysis, no new phenotypic data were used to find candidate immune exposures; instead, reliance was placed on TCR beta sequences and their occurrence across donors. The study aimed to test whether cataloging public T cell receptors could reveal signatures of past pathogen exposure. An early release covering roughly 580 HLA-typed donors comprised about 290 gigabases of sequencing data and tens of millions of unique TCR sequences. About five DR-DQ haplotypes were treated as single units for association and clustering because of strong linkage in the cohort. An earlier analysis of a few hundred of the donors applied high-throughput TCR beta sequencing to assess whether each TCR beta V gene segment acted as functional or pseudogenic. A later analysis re-examined previously published TCR beta repertoires from more than 550 donors and added high-resolution HLA genotyping to investigate patterns of TCR occurrence. The T cell repertoires of some 670 subjects were profiled by immunosequencing and related to cytomegalovirus serostatus. Besides the first cohort of roughly 700 subjects, a separate validation cohort made up of 120 or so different subjects was used. Alongside the repertoire data, information on donor age, sex, ethnicity and CMV serostatus was compiled. Class I and class II HLA loci were covered by the typing at four-digit resolution. Of the 300 to 500 genotyped donors, over 80% were placed in the genetic ancestry cluster associated with self-reported Caucasian donors. A later genetic analysis used genome-wide SNP genotypes for about 65% of the roughly 700 donors, treating that subset as a discovery cohort. Every discovery cohort repertoire had been produced on one sequencing platform. Among about 370 genotyped donors of the cohort, an average of about 240,000 unique TCR beta nucleotide sequences was sequenced per donor, of which roughly 18% were non-productive. The study combined high-throughput TCR immunosequencing, statistical association of individual TCRs with disease status, and machine learning to predict cytomegalovirus infection status. The number of donors typed differed by locus, with about 620-630 for A, B, C, DRB1 and DQB1, about 500 for DQA1, 606 for DPA1, and some 440 for DPB1. The paper as a whole reports these results and caveats: In a later analysis, several top co-occurrence clusters were reported to appear linked to parvovirus B19, influenza, CMV and Epstein-Barr virus. Broadly in line with IMGT annotations, most TCR beta V segments showed up in productive rearrangements about 87% or about 30% of the time in an earlier analysis of approximately 640 of the donors. The authors suggested that the approach could potentially be extended to other disease states and immunological phenotypes. According to a later analysis, TCR association rates differed among HLA loci, with DRB1 alleles showing the most associated TCRs and HLA-C alleles showing the fewest. A later analysis found that HLA-associated TCR beta chains were more clonally expanded and had lower generation probabilities than equally common non-associated chains. A further reported finding was that TCR beta sequences accurately predicted the HLA-A and HLA-B alleles for most subjects in the first cohort. A later genetic analysis associated a missense DCLRE1C variant with V-gene and J-gene trimming of TCR beta chains, and an independent cohort replicated the association. HLA typing was unavailable for some donors at each locus, so association tests used only the typed subset. Some IMGT-functional V segments, including TRBV6-2 and TRBV6-3, could not be told apart with the 87-base-pair reads, so those segments were excluded. Linkage disequilibrium might explain the correlated functional status among segregating V segments, but an unknown experimental factor could not be excluded. Presence/absence analyses assumed roughly uniform sequencing depth across donors, an assumption that may not hold. A total of roughly 160 TCR beta chains were listed by the study as associated with cytomegalovirus. According to a later genetic analysis, donors in an Asian-associated ancestry cluster had fewer N-insertions in productive TCRs than the roughly 670-donor mean. In this cohort, only TCR beta chains were sequenced, and detectable features were limited by the absence of alpha or paired-chain data. The classifier was reported to diagnose cytomegalovirus status with high specificity and sensitivity in both the original cohort and the validation cohort. A later analysis found that most CMV-associated TCR beta chains appeared HLA-restricted, with HLA associations seemingly driven largely by CMV exposure. Across donors, most TCR sequences were observed very rarely, whereas some public TCRs were present in many individuals. The only immune exposure information available for the cohort was CMV serostatus. A cluster of highly shared sequence variants was judged likely to be a technical artifact of the sequencing pipeline. Specific HLA alleles were associated with 16,951 TCR beta sequences at a false discovery rate of 0.05 in a later analysis. The earlier analysis of about 600 of the donors excluded some 15 rarely observed V segments, including chromosome 9 orphons, because counts were too low. When HLA alleles, especially DR and DQ, strongly co-occurred, TCR associations were difficult to assign to individual alleles. In vitro tests confirmed that a few of the cytomegalovirus-associated TCR beta chains recognize cytomegalovirus antigens.

The cohort consisted of 600 or so healthy bone marrow donors. All cohort members were sampled while nominally healthy, although unrecorded immune exposures were likely present. The donor was CMV seropositive and was included in the group of approximately 300 seropositive cohort members. Every donor gave a peripheral blood sample, and the peripheral blood mononuclear cells from that sample were used for TCR beta sequencing. The Qiagen DNeasy Blood Extraction Kit was used to extract genomic DNA from the blood cell samples. Receptors were amplified or captured by the immunoSEQ multiplex PCR assay. The multiplex PCR relied on a mix of 60 forward primers for TCR Vbeta segments and 13 reverse primers for TCR Jbeta segments. Amplification of the CDR3 region of rearranged TCR beta genes was performed with a multiplex PCR assay on genomic DNA. The Illumina HiSeq System was used to sequence the amplified TCR beta libraries as 87-base-pair reads. As for the authors' bioinformatics: Across the 500 to 750 repertoires, a later analysis counted 75 million to 90 million unique TCR beta chains, 9.5 million to 13 million of which were shared by at least two donors. A nearest-neighbor algorithm error-corrected the raw reads and collapsed the reads into unique sequences, merging closely related sequences to remove PCR and sequencing errors. CDR3 sequences were aligned to IMGT reference sequences to assign V, D and J gene segments. Each retained sequence needed at least a six-nucleotide match to both a V gene segment and a J gene segment. Rearrangements were called productive when the CDR3 lacked stop codons and stayed in frame with V and J; all others were non-productive. CDR3 was defined by IMGT convention, running from the second conserved V-encoded cysteine to the conserved J-encoded phenylalanine. In an earlier analysis of roughly 610 of the donors, sequences lacking an unambiguous match to a single V gene segment were excluded. In an earlier analysis of a few hundred of the donors, V segments were called functional above 56.7% productive rearrangements and were called segregating when the between-donor standard deviation exceeded 5%. To diagnose cytomegalovirus status from the catalog of TCR beta chain sequences, a statistical classification framework was built. A later analysis assigned V and J genes by comparing TCR nucleotide sequences with IMGT/GENE-DB human TR gene sequences. Using the TCRdist pipeline, a later analysis assigned CDR3 sequences along with most-parsimonious VDJ recombination scenarios. A later analysis defined each TCR beta chain by its CDR3 amino acid sequence plus V-gene family, and excluded reads lacking a unique V-gene family. As a way to deal with suspected cross-contamination and a sequencing artifact, a later analysis dropped hundreds of nucleotide sequences that were highly shared and had low generation probability. For each public chain, a later analysis derived a clonal expansion index from normalized ranks of inferred template counts within each repertoire. A later analysis computed generation probabilities with a VDJ recombination model fitted to out-of-frame rearrangements, and checked the results against IGoR. A later analysis scored TCR-TCR, TCR-HLA and TCR-CMV co-occurrence with hypergeometric tests, applying a repertoire-size bias correction to TCR pairs. False discovery rates were estimated in a later analysis by permuting HLA or CMV assignments 20 times. In a later analysis, co-occurring TCRs were grouped using DBSCAN, and TCRdist sequence similarity was added for clustering within HLA-allele-positive subsets. For co-occurrence clustering, repertoires with fewer than 30,000 or more than 120,000 public chains were excluded, along with five repertoires with anomalous nucleotide sharing. Entries here come from immuneACCESS through TCRdb and include only in-frame sequences with V and J called. Some clones fail to appear in such tables; in the studies checked, an unresolved V gene covers under half of the shortfall, and the cause of the remainder is unknown. V, J and clone size derive from that table, while D and trimming were established from the DNA sequence. The sample contains around 100,000 clones, 65% to 85% of them found a single time. The top ten clones comprise 4% of the sample.

On this clone itself: Its antigen remains undetermined. No much larger clone is present one base from it, and per-base qualities are unavailable.

CDR3 length: 16 amino acids, cysteine to phenylalanine. Only the CDR3 region is kept as DNA, spanning 48 bases read in frame from base 1. CDR1 and CDR2 are drawn from the germline V gene: SGHTA, FQGNSA. V is cut back by 4 bases and J by 5 bases, with 8 bases in the junction unmatched. Here the chain combines TRBV7-2 and TRBJ2-3, with 11 bases aligning to TRBD2. The TCR was taken from a man in his fifties or sixties in good health and CMV-seropositive. The specimen was PBMCs. The CDR3 loop reads CASSSLAGGAGDTQYF. The nucleotide sequence reads as follows: TGTGCCAGCAGCTCATTAGCGGGAGGGGCTGGAGATACGCAGTATTTT.